Following are 29 T cell receptor beta chains from one sample sequenced in a study of T cell repertoires in cytomegalovirus infection. TCRdb redid the calling of the reads with MiXCR, one entry per CDR3 protein. The repertoire consists of about 900,000 distinct CDR3 sequences, with roughly 31% occurring once and the leading ten covering around an eighth. Their antigens remain unidentified. The sequencing used cultured CD8+ T cells from PBMCs, collected from culture after CMV antigen stimulation. The receptors stem from a human donor in good health (CMV status not recorded). Some clones in this sample may be carry-over from other donors' samples.

This clonotype was found a few times. The chain is built from TRBV20-1 and TRBJ1-2; D gene unclear. V dropped 8 bases and J dropped 4 bases, with 23 bases sitting between them. CDR1 is DFQATT, CDR2 SNEGSKA, per germline (reference sequence). The CDR3 has 15 amino acids. The CDR3 DNA reads TGCAGTAGAGAAGCGGGGAACCGAGAAGCCTATGGCTACACCTTC. It codes for CSREAGNREAYGYTF.

This clonotype has more than one count but fewer than ten. The chain has TRBV5-4 and TRBJ2-5; D is unresolved. This CDR3 has 13 residues. Trimming shortened V by 0 bases and J by 3 bases, and 6 bases separated the two germline ends. Per the germline V gene, CDR1 is SGHNT and CDR2 is YYREEE (reference sequence). Written as DNA, the CDR3 is TGTGCCAGCAGCTTGGAAGCAGAAGAGACCCAGTACTTC. Residues: CASSLEAEETQYF.

This rearrangement joins TRBV5-1 to TRBJ2-5; 9 nucleotides align to TRBD1. This CDR3 is built from 15 residues. The V segment lost 4 bases and the J segment 4 bases; nucleotides outside the gene matches: 8. Germline values: CDR1 SGHRS, CDR2 YFSETQ. CDR3 DNA: TGCGCCAGCAGCGACGGACAGGGGAGGAGAGAGACCCAGTACTTC. Encoded protein: CASSDGQGRRETQYF. The variable domain in full, completed from reference TRBV5-1 and TRBJ2-5, reads KAGVTQTPRYLIKTRGQQVTLSCSPISGHRSVSWYQQTPGQGLQFLFEYFSETQRNKGNFPGRFSGRQFSNSRSEMNVSTLELGDSALYLCASSDGQGRRETQYFGPGTRLLVL.

The chain couples TRBV6-2 or TRBV6-3 to TRBJ1-5; no firm D call. Germline CDR1 MNHEY, CDR2 SVGEGT. The CDR3 covers 15 residues. The V end was cut by 7 bases, the J end by 1 base, with 14 bases between. In nucleotides, the CDR3 is TGTGCCAGCACCGGGGATCCGGGAAGCAATCAGCCCCAGCATTTT. This sequence encodes CASTGDPGSNQPQHF.

This clonotype was picked up many times. This rearrangement joins TRBV5-4 to TRBJ2-5, with D possibly being TRBD1 or TRBD2 (5 bases each). This CDR3 is built from 13 residues. The V end lost 4 bases, the J end lost 4 bases, and 11 bases lay between the germline ends. Germline assignment: CDR1 SGHNT and CDR2 YYREEE (reference sequence). CDR3 loop: CASSPEGRETQYF. The CDR3 coding sequence is TGTGCCAGCAGCCCCGAGGGGAGAGAGACCCAGTACTTC. Filled out from reference TRBV5-4 and TRBJ2-5, the complete variable domain reads ETGVTQSPTHLIKTRGQQVTLRCSSQSGHNTVSWYQQALGQGPQFIFQYYREEENGRGNFPPRFSGLQFPNYSSELNVNALELDDSALYLCASSPEGRETQYFGPGTRLLVL.

This chain uses TRBV29-1 with TRBJ1-2; D remains ambiguous. The germline V gene encodes CDR1 SQVTM and CDR2 ANQGSEA. V was pared by 5 bases and J by 6 bases, with 10 bases between. CDR3 length: 11 residues. This CDR3 is CSVPGIDGYTF. CDR3 in DNA: TGCAGCGTTCCGGGGATCGATGGCTACACCTTC.

The CDR3 DNA reads as TGTGCCATCAGGGATCGGGGGGCAGTCCCAGATACGCAGTATTTT. Translated, it gives CAIRDRGAVPDTQYF. This chain uses TRBV10-3 with TRBJ2-3, with D tentatively TRBD2 (7 bases). Germline V gives CDR1 ENHRY, CDR2 SYGVKD. V lost 6 bases, J lost 4 bases, and 17 bases lay in between. This CDR3 is built from 15 residues.

This clonotype has just a few counts. The rearrangement links TRBV27 to TRBJ1-2; tentative D call: TRBD1 (5 bases). The germline gives CDR1 MNHEY, CDR2 SMNVEV (reference sequence). V dropped 7 bases and J dropped 3 bases, with 9 bases sitting between them. The CDR3 spans 12 residues. The CDR3 reads CASTGDYYGYTF. CDR3 DNA sequence: TGTGCCAGCACTGGGGACTACTATGGCTACACCTTC.

This clonotype occurred a few times. This chain joins TRBV6-6 and TRBJ2-1; 11 bases agree with TRBD2. Unmatched junction bases numbered 14, after V lost 6 bases and J lost 7 bases. Per the germline V gene, CDR1 is MNHNY and CDR2 is SVGAGI (reference sequence). The CDR3 length is 17 residues. In nucleotides, the CDR3 is TGTGCCAGCAGCCCCTTCTTAGCGGGGGGGCCAAGGAATGAGCAGTTCTTC. Protein sequence: CASSPFLAGGPRNEQFF.

The CDR3 nucleotides are TGTGCCAGCAGCGGAGACGGTTCTGGGGCCAACGTCCTGACTTTC. Protein product: CASSGDGSGANVLTF. This chain connects TRBV6-1 to TRBJ2-6; D is uncertain. Trimming took off 6 bases at V and 1 base at J, with 10 bases between the two ends. Germline-derived CDR1 and CDR2 are MNHNS and SASEGT. The CDR3 has 15 amino acids.

This clonotype was observed at least ten times. The chain joins TRBV27 to TRBJ2-7; 7 bases align to TRBD1. The germline CDR1 and CDR2 sequences are MNHEY and SMNVEV (reference sequence). The CDR3 length is 14 residues. V gave up 6 bases and J gave up 2 bases; unmatched junction bases: 7. The CDR3 region has the DNA TGTGCCAGCAGCTTAGCTGGGACAGCCTACGAGCAGTACTTC. Translation gives CASSLAGTAYEQYF.

The chain is built from TRBV7-8 and TRBJ2-7, with 7 nucleotides matching TRBD1. This CDR3 region has 15 residues. CDR1 and CDR2 from the germline V gene are SGHVS and FQNEAQ. J gave up 2 bases and V 0 bases, and 4 bases lay outside the gene matches. CDR3 sequence: CASSLAVTGPYEQYV. The CDR3 nucleotides are TGTGCCAGCAGCTTAGCGGTGACAGGGCCCTACGAGCAGTACGTC.

At least ten counts were recorded for this clonotype. The CDR3 DNA sequence: TGTGCCAGCAGCTTACGGGGGGGCAACTCCTACAATGAGCAGTTCTTC. The encoded protein is CASSLRGGNSYNEQFF. The V gene is TRBV11-3, the J gene TRBJ2-1; 8 bases map to TRBD2. The CDR3 covers 16 residues. The germline V gene has CDR1 SGHNT and CDR2 YENEEA. Germline trimming cut 2 bases from V and 0 bases from J; bases unmatched to any gene: 3.

The V and J genes are TRBV4-1 and TRBJ2-5; 8 nucleotides agree with TRBD2. In germline, CDR1 is MGHRA, CDR2 YSYEKL. This CDR3 has 16 amino acids. J gave up 2 bases and V 0 bases, and 5 bases lay outside the gene matches. CDR3 loop: CASSQEPAGVQETQYF. In DNA form, the CDR3 reads TGCGCCAGCAGCCAAGAACCAGCGGGGGTGCAAGAGACCCAGTACTTC.

The V gene is TRBV10-3, the J gene TRBJ1-2; maybe TRBD1 (6 bases). Trimming pared 8 bases from V and 0 bases from J, leaving 16 bases between. CDR1 is ENHRY, CDR2 SYGVKD, per germline. The CDR3 is made up of 15 amino acids. The CDR3: CAIWRQDSPNYGYTF. The CDR3 DNA follows: TGTGCCATCTGGAGGCAGGACAGCCCTAACTATGGCTACACCTTC.

This chain joins TRBV18 and TRBJ2-7, with a weak D call TRBD1 (6 bases). V was cut by 5 bases and J by 5 bases, with 13 bases left in between. Germline assignment: CDR1 KGHSH and CDR2 LQKENI. The CDR3 sequence is 13 residues long. The CDR3 region is CASSLDSRNEQYF. The CDR3 coding sequence is TGTGCCAGCTCATTGGACAGCCGCAACGAGCAGTACTTC.

This chain uses TRBV6-5 with TRBJ1-2; the match to TRBD1 covers 9 bases. Germline lookup yields CDR1 MNHEY and CDR2 SVGAGI. The CDR3 length is 14 residues. V lost 2 bases, J lost 6 bases, and 4 bases stayed unmatched. CDR3 DNA sequence: TGTGCCAGCAGTTACGGGACAGGGAGCCATGGCTACACCTTC. Translated, it gives CASSYGTGSHGYTF.

V usage is TRBV4-3 and J usage is TRBJ2-2, with 8 bases lining up with TRBD1. Germline values: CDR1 LGHNA, CDR2 YSLEER. The length of the CDR3 is 16 residues. V dropped 3 bases and J dropped 5; count of bases not matched to a gene: 8. CDR3 region: CASSQDRDPRTGELFF. CDR3 sequence (DNA): TGCGCCAGCAGCCAGGACAGGGACCCCAGAACCGGGGAGCTGTTTTTT.

This chain connects TRBV2 to TRBJ2-3; TRBD1 or TRBD2 may be the D gene (5 bases each). The V gene lost 6 bases and the J gene lost 6 bases, with 19 bases spanning the gap. Germline V CDR1 and CDR2: SNHLY, FYNNEI. The CDR3 has 15 amino acids. CDR3 sequence: CASSPEGPRDDTQYF. The DNA for the CDR3 is TGTGCCAGCAGCCCTGAGGGACCGAGGGATGATACGCAGTATTTT.

This clonotype was picked up a small number of times. The chain recombines TRBV7-9 with TRBJ1-1; the D gene is possibly TRBD1 (6 bases). CDR3 length: 16 residues. Germline CDR1 and CDR2: SEHNR and FQNEAQ (reference sequence). Trimming removed 4 bases at V and 6 bases at J, with 21 bases between. CDR3 in DNA: TGTGCCAGCAGCTCCTCCTCATCCGGGGGGGCCGCTGAAGCTTTCTTT. The encoded protein is CASSSSSSGGAAEAFF.

This clonotype was recorded a few times. This chain connects TRBV6-5 to TRBJ2-3; D ambiguous. Trimming cost V 1 base and J 1 base, with 9 bases left between them. The germline CDR1 and CDR2 sequences are MNHEY and SVGAGI. The CDR3 contains 15 residues. The CDR3 DNA is TGTGCCAGCAGTTACTTCGACACGCGCACAGATACGCAGTATTTT. Translation: CASSYFDTRTDTQYF.

The rearrangement links TRBV28 to TRBJ1-2, with D unresolved. V shed 6 bases and J shed 8 bases, with 16 bases lying between them. The CDR3 covers 13 residues. Looked up from germline, CDR1 is MDHEN and CDR2 is SYDVKM. CDR3 nucleotides: TGTGCCAGCAGCTCCGGCGGGGTCCGGGGCTACACCTTC. This codes for CASSSGGVRGYTF.

Concerning this clonotype: One base away lies a much larger clone, so this may be a sequencing read error. DNA of the CDR3: TGTACCAGCACCGGTTTGGGTTTCGATGAGCAGTTCTTC. Amino acid sequence: CTSTGLGFDEQFF. The rearrangement uses TRBV7-2 and TRBJ2-1; no clear D. The CDR3 sequence is 13 residues long. Per the germline V gene, CDR1 is SGHTA and CDR2 is FQGNSA. V was trimmed by 7 bases and J by 8 bases, leaving 15 bases between them. The full variable domain, completed using reference TRBV7-2 and TRBJ2-1, is GAGVSQSPSNKVTEKGKDVELRCDPISGHTALYWYRQSLGQGLEFLIYFQGNSAPDKSGLPSDRFSAERTGGSVSTLTIQRTQQEDSAVYLCTSTGLGFDEQFFGPGTRLTVL.

The sample holds a few counts of this clonotype. The rearrangement joins TRBV9 to TRBJ2-3, with D maybe TRBD1 (6 bases). The germline V gene encodes CDR1 SGDLS and CDR2 YYNGEE. Deletions cut 0 bases from V and 0 bases from J, with 11 bases between. The CDR3 consists of 16 residues. The CDR3 region is CASSVEDSHSTDTQYF. CDR3 DNA sequence: TGTGCCAGCAGCGTAGAGGACAGCCATAGCACAGATACGCAGTATTTT.

The sample holds many counts of this clonotype. The V gene is TRBV7-8, the J gene TRBJ2-1, with TRBD2 identical over 7 bases. The germline V gene has CDR1 SGHVS and CDR2 FQNEAQ. Germline trimming cut 0 bases from V and 6 bases from J; bases unmatched to any gene: 2. The CDR3 loop spans 14 amino acids. DNA for the CDR3: TGTGCCAGCAGCTTAGCGCCTAGCGGCAATGAGCAGTTCTTC. It yields the protein CASSLAPSGNEQFF.

The chain recombines TRBV20-1 with TRBJ2-5, with TRBD1 matching 7 bases. The CDR3 runs to 13 residues. V was clipped by 5 bases and J by 5 bases; unmatched bases: 8. Germline V gene lookup returns CDR1 DFQATT and CDR2 SNEGSKA (reference sequence). The CDR3 spells CSAPADRWETQYF. DNA of the CDR3: TGCAGTGCTCCCGCGGACAGGTGGGAGACCCAGTACTTC.

This clonotype has just a few counts. In DNA form, the CDR3 reads TGTGCCAGCAGCCTCCGGGACTCCTACGGGGAGACCCAGTACTTC. Translated: CASSLRDSYGETQYF. V and J are TRBV5-4 and TRBJ2-5; TRBD2 might be the D (6 bases). Trimming left V 4 bases short and J 5 bases short, with 18 bases between. Germline V gene lookup returns CDR1 SGHNT and CDR2 YYREEE (reference sequence). The CDR3 has 15 residues.

This clonotype was detected a few times. V and J are TRBV6-1 and TRBJ2-6; 7 positions match TRBD1. This CDR3 spans 17 amino acids. Germline CDR1 and CDR2: MNHNS and SASEGT. V shed 6 bases and J 0 bases; nucleotides not matched to a gene: 8. DNA of the CDR3: TGTGCCAGCAGAGAGGGGACAGTTCGCTCTGGGGCCAACGTCCTGACTTTC. It is translated as CASREGTVRSGANVLTF.

The chain combines TRBV7-2 with TRBJ2-1; D gene unclear. This CDR3 region has 14 residues. Germline V gene lookup returns CDR1 SGHTA and CDR2 FQGNSA. Trimming left V 5 bases short and J 3 bases short, with 11 bases between. Here the CDR3 DNA reads TGTGCCAGCAGCCCCCCGAGTTACTACAATGAGCAGTTCTTC. Translation gives CASSPPSYYNEQFF.